This record covers a single T cell receptor beta chain. The antigen is undetermined. A second about 7 to 11 cycle PCR used barcoded and J-beta primers. TCRdb ran MiXCR on the 5' RACE reads and lists one entry per CDR3 protein. This sample has fewer than 1,200,000 distinct CDR3 sequences, with around 27% found just once. The data originate from a study of blood T cells in healthy people across ages. As for the study in general: Per every two T cells, about one barcoded beta molecule was captured by template switching.

The study's findings and limits: Age showed a roughly linear inverse relationship with TCR beta diversity per million T cells.

This CDR3 region has 13 residues. V shed 5 bases, J shed 5 bases, and the junction held 8 bases outside the gene matches. In germline, CDR1 is DFQATT, CDR2 SNEGSKA (reference sequence). In addition, the sample was reused for a study of T cells of mothers and their children. That investigation notes: Reverse transcription into cDNA received all extracted RNA, at approximately 1.5 ug per 15 ul. Thymic selection, a shaping force on TCR recombination output, acts similarly in related and unrelated pairs.

The sequencing input was blood. The clonotype originates from a girl aged 2-10 years in good health. The rearrangement joins TRBV20-1 to TRBJ2-7; 8 bases line up with TRBD2. CDR3 in DNA: TGCAGTGCTCAAGCGGGAGAAGGCGACGAGCAGTACTTC. Protein sequence: CSAQAGEGDEQYF.